The 17 T cell receptor beta chains below were found in one sample sequenced in a study of shared clonotypes between healthy human individuals. TCRdb's copy holds only in-frame clones and misses some; the assay was immunoSEQ multiplex PCR. The table shows over 2 million clones, with just under 95% occurring only once. The sequenced material came from naive CD4+ T cells from PBMCs. Subset described: CD45RA+ positively selected. The receptors stem from a young man in good health. Some clones in this sample may be carry-over from other donors' samples.

This chain connects TRBV28 to TRBJ2-1; 12 nucleotides line up with TRBD2. The CDR3 runs 19 residues. From germline, CDR1 is MDHEN and CDR2 SYDVKM. Losses at the gene ends were 6 bases for V and 2 bases for J; bases not matched to a gene: 14. CDR3 DNA: TGTGCCAGCAGCCCCGCAGGAGCAGGACTAGCGGGACCCTACAATGAGCAGTTCTTC. Amino acid sequence: CASSPAGAGLAGPYNEQFF.

CDR3 bases: TGTGCCAGCAGTTCTCCCCGGGACAGGGGGGAGTACGAGCAGTACTTC. Its translation: CASSSPRDRGEYEQYF. The chain employs TRBV6-5 and TRBJ2-7; 11 bases line up with TRBD1. CDR3 length equals 16 residues. The germline V gene has CDR1 MNHEY and CDR2 SVGAGI. The V gene end was trimmed by 4 bases and the J gene end by 4 bases; junction bases not matched to a gene: 9.

The chain uses TRBV9 and TRBJ2-5; no definite D call. This CDR3 spans 13 amino acids. The V end lost 4 bases, the J end lost 5 bases, and 12 bases lay between the germline ends. The germline CDR1 and CDR2 sequences are SGDLS and YYNGEE. CDR3: CASSLRPIETQYF. In DNA, the CDR3 is TGTGCCAGCAGCCTCCGACCGATCGAGACCCAGTACTTC.

V and J are TRBV6-5 and TRBJ2-7; TRBD1 matches at 7 bases. Germline V lookup: CDR1 MNHEY, CDR2 SVGAGI. This CDR3 has 13 amino acids. V lost 8 bases and J lost 6; bases outside the gene matches: 10. The CDR3 sequence: CASRRTGNAEQYF. CDR3 DNA: TGTGCCAGCCGCCGGACAGGTAACGCCGAGCAGTACTTC.

V usage is TRBV2 and J usage is TRBJ2-6; D perhaps matches TRBD1 (5 bases). Between the trimmed V and J ends, which lost 0 bases and 0 bases, there was a span of 12 bases. The CDR3 has 18 residues. Per the germline V gene, CDR1 is SNHLY and CDR2 is FYNNEI. CDR3 sequence: CASSEANWGYSGANVLTF. CDR3 in DNA: TGTGCCAGCAGTGAAGCTAATTGGGGCTACTCTGGGGCCAACGTCCTGACTTTC.

The V call is TRBV20-1, the J call TRBJ1-1, with D uncertain. CDR1 and CDR2 from the germline V gene are DFQATT and SNEGSKA (reference sequence). V was trimmed by 7 bases and J by 1 base, leaving 7 bases between them. The CDR3 extends over 11 amino acids. In DNA, the CDR3 is TGCAGTGGGTACCGGAACACTGAAGCTTTCTTT. Translating gives CSGYRNTEAFF.

This chain joins TRBV7-2 and TRBJ2-7; D not certain. The CDR3 loop spans 16 amino acids. The germline V gene has CDR1 SGHTA and CDR2 FQGNSA. With 2 bases removed from V and 3 bases from J, the gap between germline ends came to 17 bases. CDR3 DNA: TGTGCCAGCAGCTTATTGGACGGGCGCCTCCTCTACGAGCAGTACTTC. Its protein product is CASSLLDGRLLYEQYF.

This clone was detected once. Other nucleotide sequences from this sample produce the same CDR3. The chain uses TRBV5-6 and TRBJ2-3; 9 bases agree with TRBD2. Trimming cost V 2 bases and J 0 bases; bases outside gene matches: 1. Germline V gene data show CDR1 as SGHDT and CDR2 as YYEEEE. CDR3 length equals 15 residues. The CDR3 loop is CASSLAGGSTDTQYF. CDR3 bases: TGTGCCAGCAGCTTAGCGGGAGGTAGCACAGATACGCAGTATTTT.

The J gene is TRBJ1-5, the V gene TRBV28; 9 bases map to TRBD1. This CDR3 contains 15 residues. Germline V CDR1 and CDR2: MDHEN, SYDVKM. After removal of 5 bases from V and 4 bases from J, the junction contained 6 bases not matched to a gene. The CDR3 sequence: CASSPYRGLNQPQHF. The CDR3 nucleotides read TGTGCCAGCAGTCCCTACAGGGGGCTAAATCAGCCCCAGCATTTT.

J is TRBJ1-2 and V is TRBV12-5; D gene uncertain. The CDR3 totals 13 residues. Trimming took off 1 base at V and 4 bases at J, with 7 bases between the two ends. Germline V gene sequence: CDR1 LGHNT, CDR2 FRNRAP. The CDR3, as DNA: TGTGCTAGTGGTTTGGGACATTCCTATGGCTACACCTTC. This translates into CASGLGHSYGYTF.

On this clone itself: This same CDR3 is encoded by further DNA sequences in the sample. This chain connects TRBV28 to TRBJ2-1; D is ambiguous. Trimming removed 6 bases from V and 1 base from J, with 4 bases in between. The CDR3 contains 12 residues. The germline V gene has CDR1 MDHEN and CDR2 SYDVKM. The CDR3 sequence is CASSGSYNEQFF. CDR3 in DNA: TGTGCCAGCAGCGGGTCCTACAATGAGCAGTTCTTC.

The V call is TRBV7-8, the J call TRBJ1-2, with 7 bases lining up with TRBD1. This CDR3 is 15 amino acids long. V lost 5 bases and J lost 4; bases outside the gene matches: 10. The germline V gene encodes CDR1 SGHVS and CDR2 FQNEAQ. The CDR3 DNA sequence: TGTGCCAGCAGCAGTACGACAGGGAATACCTATGGCTACACCTTC. Translation: CASSSTTGNTYGYTF.

The rearrangement uses TRBV14 and TRBJ2-1; 9 bases line up with TRBD2. V lost 1 base to trimming and J lost 10 bases; unmatched junction nucleotides: 5. The CDR3 sequence is 14 residues long. CDR1 and CDR2 from the germline V gene are SGHDN and FVKESK. The DNA for the CDR3 is TGTGCCAGCAGCCAAGTGGTGGCGGGGGGGGAGCAGTTCTTC. This codes for CASSQVVAGGEQFF.

As concerns this clone: Other nucleotide sequences from this sample produce the same CDR3. The CDR3 loop reads CASSVVGQGAGEQFF. The DNA of the CDR3 is TGTGCCAGCAGCGTAGTAGGACAGGGGGCGGGTGAGCAGTTCTTC. V is TRBV9 and J is TRBJ2-1, with 11 bases lining up with TRBD1. Germline V lookup: CDR1 SGDLS, CDR2 YYNGEE. The V gene end was trimmed by 0 bases and the J gene end by 9 bases; junction bases not matched to a gene: 5. CDR3 length: 15 amino acids.

The chain carries TRBV28 and TRBJ2-3, with D possibly being TRBD1 (5 bases). The CDR3 spans 13 residues. Germline V CDR1 and CDR2: MDHEN, SYDVKM. V was clipped by 2 bases and J by 8 bases, with 11 bases between them. The CDR3 DNA reads as TGTGCCAGCAGTTTAGCAGGGATCGGTACGCAGTATTTT. This gives the protein CASSLAGIGTQYF.

The rearrangement uses TRBV5-6 and TRBJ2-5; D ambiguous. The germline gives CDR1 SGHDT, CDR2 YYEEEE. V lost 3 bases and J 2 bases, leaving 11 bases between the germline ends. This CDR3 comprises 14 residues. CDR3 in DNA: TGTGCCAGCAGCTACCGAGAGATACAAGAGACCCAGTACTTC. Amino acid sequence: CASSYREIQETQYF.

The chain joins TRBV14 to TRBJ2-1; 8 bases are shared with TRBD1. With V trimmed by 2 bases and J by 6 bases, 3 bases remained unmatched. Germline V lookup: CDR1 SGHDN, CDR2 FVKESK. This CDR3 is 14 amino acids long. In DNA form, the CDR3 reads TGTGCCAGCAGCCAACTGACAGGGGCCAATGAGCAGTTCTTC. This gives the protein CASSQLTGANEQFF.